One and the same sample provided the 28 T cell receptor beta chains below, sequenced in a study of T cells in narcolepsy. Sequenced by immunoSEQ multiplex PCR; TCRdb stores in-frame clones only, minus some. The sample contains 18,000 or so clones, around 86% of which appear only once. The specimen sequenced was memory (CD45RA-) CD4+ T cells from blood. The receptors here all came from a human donor in good health.

This chain joins TRBV6-1 and TRBJ1-2; 7 nucleotides line up with TRBD1. The junction had 10 bases not matched to a gene; V was cut back by 8 bases and J by 7 bases. Germline loops: CDR1 MNHNS, CDR2 SASEGT. The CDR3 totals 13 residues. The CDR3, as DNA: TGTGCCAGCCCAACAGGGGCAACTGGTGGCTACACCTTC. Encoded protein: CASPTGATGGYTF.

The chain has TRBV5-4 and TRBJ2-7; D is ambiguous. This CDR3 is 13 amino acids long. From germline, CDR1 is SGHNT and CDR2 YYREEE (reference sequence). Trimming removed 3 bases from V and 2 bases from J, with 9 bases in between. CDR3 nucleotides: TGTGCCAGCAGCTCCCCCTTAACCTACGAGCAGTACTTC. Encoded protein: CASSSPLTYEQYF.

The V and J genes are TRBV6-1 and TRBJ1-6; D ambiguous. Per the germline V gene, CDR1 is MNHNS and CDR2 is SASEGT. This CDR3 comprises 15 residues. Trimming cost V 8 bases and J 0 bases, with 11 bases left between them. The CDR3 nucleotides are TGTGCCAGCGGCGGTACGAGCTCCTATAATTCACCCCTCCACTTT. This sequence encodes CASGGTSSYNSPLHF.

The rearrangement joins TRBV2 to TRBJ1-6, with 9 bases that match TRBD1. In germline, CDR1 is SNHLY, CDR2 FYNNEI. Germline trimming cut 8 bases from V and 8 bases from J; bases unmatched to any gene: 10. There are 15 residues in the CDR3. This CDR3 is CASLPGQGFHSPLHF. The CDR3, as DNA: TGTGCCAGCTTACCGGGACAGGGTTTTCATTCACCCCTCCACTTT.

In DNA, the CDR3 is TGTGCCAGCTCACCACTGCCTGGATCCTACGAGCAGTACTTC. Translation gives CASSPLPGSYEQYF. This chain uses TRBV18 with TRBJ2-7, with D uncertain. Germline CDR1 KGHSH, CDR2 LQKENI. CDR3 length: 14 amino acids. V dropped 1 base and J dropped 1 base, with 8 bases sitting between them.

The chain uses TRBV13 and TRBJ2-1; perhaps TRBD1 as D (6 bases). The germline V gene encodes CDR1 PRHDT and CDR2 FYEKMQ (reference sequence). Trimming left V 3 bases short and J 3 bases short, with 15 bases between. The CDR3 loop spans 16 amino acids. The CDR3 reads CASSFTQGRGYNEQFF. The CDR3 bases are TGTGCCAGCAGCTTCACACAGGGAAGGGGCTACAATGAGCAGTTCTTC.

The rearrangement links TRBV5-6 to TRBJ2-1; TRBD2 might be the D (6 bases). CDR1 SGHDT and CDR2 YYEEEE come from the germline V gene. V lost 3 bases and J lost 10, with 17 bases in between. This CDR3 comprises 14 residues. CDR3 region: CASSSKGGGFEQFF. In nucleotides, the CDR3 is TGTGCCAGCAGCTCCAAGGGAGGCGGCTTCGAGCAGTTCTTC. The full variable domain, rest sourced from reference TRBV5-6 and TRBJ2-1, is DAGVTQSPTHLIKTRGQQVTLRCSPKSGHDTVSWYQQALGQGPQFIFQYYEEEERQRGNFPDRFSGHQFPNYSSELNVNALLLGDSALYLCASSSKGGGFEQFFGPGTRLTVL.

V usage is TRBV27 and J usage is TRBJ1-2; TRBD1 matches 7 bases. In germline, CDR1 is MNHEY, CDR2 SMNVEV (reference sequence). The ends lost 7 bases at V and 4 bases at J; junction bases unmatched: 9. The CDR3 loop spans 14 amino acids. In nucleotides, the CDR3 is TGTGCCAGCACCCGGACAGGAAGTTCCTATGGCTACACCTTC. Residues: CASTRTGSSYGYTF.

The chain uses TRBV6-1 and TRBJ1-1; TRBD1 matches 8 bases. The CDR3 is made up of 15 amino acids. V shed 6 bases, J shed 4 bases, and the junction held 10 bases outside the gene matches. The germline V gene encodes CDR1 MNHNS and CDR2 SASEGT. The chain's CDR3 is CASRGWTGRPTEAFF. The CDR3 region has the DNA TGTGCCAGCAGAGGATGGACAGGGCGCCCCACTGAAGCTTTCTTT.

The chain couples TRBV7-2 to TRBJ1-1; no reliable D call. The CDR3 consists of 16 residues. Germline lookup yields CDR1 SGHTA and CDR2 FQGNSA. Trimming took 4 bases from V and 3 from J, leaving 18 bases between them. In DNA form, the CDR3 reads TGTGCCAGCAGCTCACCTTCGGGCAGAGTATACACTGAAGCTTTCTTT. Encoded protein: CASSSPSGRVYTEAFF.

V usage is TRBV28 and J usage is TRBJ1-1; 8 positions agree with TRBD1. V was clipped by 5 bases and J by 1 base; unmatched bases: 9. Germline V gene sequence: CDR1 MDHEN, CDR2 SYDVKM. There are 16 residues in the CDR3. In DNA, the CDR3 is TGTGCCAGCAGTAAACATCAGGGGGCGAAGAACACTGAAGCTTTCTTT. This codes for CASSKHQGAKNTEAFF.

The chain couples TRBV7-3 to TRBJ2-1; D is unclear. There are 13 residues in the CDR3. The V end was cut by 1 base, the J end by 7 bases, with 8 bases between. Per germline, CDR1 SGHTA and CDR2 FQGTGA. CDR3 nucleotide sequence: TGTGCCAGCAGCTTAAACCGGATGAATGAGCAGTTCTTC. This sequence encodes CASSLNRMNEQFF.

In regard to this clone: Mismatch with germline at one junction end may stem from a read error. V is TRBV12-5 and J is TRBJ2-5, with unresolved D. The DNA end is more similar to TRBJ2-7, so the J call may be wrong. The CDR3 has 14 amino acids. The V gene's germline CDR1 is LGHNT and CDR2 FRNRAP. The chain's CDR3 is CASGFPQSSYEQYF. The CDR3 DNA follows: TGTGCTAGCGGTTTTCCGCAGTCCAGCTACGAGCAGTACTTC.

This chain joins TRBV5-7 and TRBJ2-5; D may be TRBD1 (6 bases). TRBV5-7 is an ORF, with its function uncertain. This CDR3 has 16 residues. V was clipped by 4 bases and J by 5 bases, with 21 bases between them. CDR3: CASSPTQSQGTETQYF. In DNA form, the CDR3 reads TGTGCCAGCAGCCCTACCCAAAGCCAGGGGACCGAGACCCAGTACTTC.

In its sample, this clone was seen once. This chain connects TRBV5-8 to TRBJ2-6, with D possibly being TRBD1 or TRBD2 (7 bases each). This CDR3 comprises 17 residues. CDR1 is SGHTS and CDR2 is YDEGEE in the germline V gene. The V gene lost 8 bases and the J gene lost 2 bases, with 20 bases spanning the gap. This chain's CDR3 is CASPPRGGRAGANVLTF. The CDR3 DNA follows: TGTGCCAGTCCCCCCAGGGGGGGACGAGCTGGGGCCAACGTCCTGACTTTC.

A single count supports this clone. The chain combines TRBV5-1 with TRBJ2-5, with a tentative D call TRBD2 (6 bases). The germline gives CDR1 SGHRS, CDR2 YFSETQ. V lost 4 bases to trimming and J lost 5 bases, with 9 bases between them. CDR3 length: 12 amino acids. As DNA, the CDR3 is TGCGCCAGCAGCCCCCGGGGGGAGACCCAGTACTTC. It translates to CASSPRGETQYF.

CDR3 amino acids: CASSRGDRGRVRGTEAFF. The CDR3 DNA follows: TGTGCCAGCAGCCGGGGGGACAGGGGACGGGTTCGGGGAACTGAAGCTTTCTTT. The chain recombines TRBV14 with TRBJ1-1, with 10 positions matching TRBD1. The J segment lost 5 bases and the V segment lost 4 bases, leaving 16 bases of the junction unmatched. The germline V gene has CDR1 SGHDN and CDR2 FVKESK. This CDR3 has 18 residues.

The chain combines TRBV9 with TRBJ1-1; D remains unclear. The CDR3 totals 15 residues. Looked up from germline, CDR1 is SGDLS and CDR2 is YYNGEE. V was clipped by 0 bases and J by 1 base, with 10 bases between them. In DNA, the CDR3 is TGTGCCAGCAGCGTAGGGCGGAACCCGAACACTGAAGCTTTCTTT. Amino acids: CASSVGRNPNTEAFF.

This chain connects TRBV7-2 to TRBJ2-4; tentative D call: TRBD1 (6 bases). V lost 5 bases and J 6 bases, leaving 20 bases between the germline ends. The CDR3 extends over 16 amino acids. Germline V CDR1 and CDR2: SGHTA, FQGNSA. CDR3 amino acids: CASSPNRDQGSNIQYF. The DNA of the CDR3 is TGTGCCAGCAGCCCGAACAGGGACCAGGGGTCAAACATTCAGTACTTC.

This chain connects TRBV18 to TRBJ2-1; no clear D gene. With 3 bases removed from V and 8 bases from J, the gap between germline ends came to 8 bases. Germline CDR1 reads KGHSH; CDR2 reads LQKENI. This CDR3 region has 12 residues. The CDR3 loop reads CASSPIGDEQFF. CDR3 DNA sequence: TGTGCCAGCTCACCCATTGGGGATGAGCAGTTCTTC.

The CDR3 coding sequence is TGTGCCAGCAGGAATTTACTCAGTGGAAACACCATATATTTT. This encodes CASRNLLSGNTIYF. The chain recombines TRBV6-1 with TRBJ1-3; D unclear. The CDR3 extends over 14 amino acids. CDR1 is MNHNS and CDR2 is SASEGT in the germline V gene. Trimming cost V 6 bases and J 3 bases, with 12 bases left between them.

The rearrangement links TRBV7-3 to TRBJ1-1, with D possibly TRBD1 on 5 matching bases. Germline-derived CDR1 and CDR2 are SGHTA and FQGTGA. The CDR3 length is 17 residues. V was shortened by 2 bases and J by 3 bases, with 19 bases between the two germline ends. CDR3 nucleotide sequence: TGTGCCAGCAGCTTAGTTGGCGCAGGGCAGTTTTACACTGAAGCTTTCTTT. Its protein is CASSLVGAGQFYTEAFF.

The J gene is TRBJ2-3, the V gene TRBV5-4, with TRBD1 matching over 11 bases. V dropped 3 bases and J dropped 3; count of bases not matched to a gene: 6. The CDR3 consists of 16 residues. Looked up from germline, CDR1 is SGHNT and CDR2 is YYREEE (reference sequence). CDR3 nucleotides: TGTGCCAGCAGCTCAAGGGACAGGGGGGCGACAGATACGCAGTATTTT. It encodes CASSSRDRGATDTQYF.

This chain links TRBV5-4 with TRBJ1-6, with 11 bases that match TRBD1. The V segment lost 4 bases and the J segment 3 bases; nucleotides outside the gene matches: 6. This CDR3 spans 17 amino acids. The germline CDR1 and CDR2 sequences are SGHNT and YYREEE (reference sequence). Here the CDR3 reads CASSLGDRGFYNSPLHF. CDR3 sequence (DNA): TGTGCCAGCAGCCTGGGGGACAGGGGGTTCTATAATTCACCCCTCCACTTT.

V gene TRBV6-5 combines with J gene TRBJ1-3; D unresolved. V was shortened by 4 bases and J by 0 bases, with 10 bases between the two germline ends. From germline, CDR1 is MNHEY and CDR2 SVGAGI. CDR3 length: 15 residues. Here the CDR3 reads CASSFSAYSGNTIYF. The DNA for the CDR3 is TGTGCCAGCAGTTTCAGTGCCTACTCTGGAAACACCATATATTTT.

The chain carries TRBV19 and TRBJ1-1, with 9 bases identical to TRBD1. Germline V gene sequence: CDR1 LNHDA, CDR2 SQIVND (reference sequence). V shed 4 bases and J 3 bases; nucleotides not matched to a gene: 3. CDR3 length: 14 residues. The chain's CDR3 is CASSSDRGDTEAFF. The CDR3 region has the DNA TGTGCCAGTAGTAGCGACAGGGGGGACACTGAAGCTTTCTTT.

V usage is TRBV15 and J usage is TRBJ2-5, with D uncertain. The CDR3 has 16 residues. CDR1 LNHNV and CDR2 YYDKDF come from the germline V gene (reference sequence). The V and J ends lost 0 bases and 4 bases respectively, with 15 bases between them. This chain's CDR3 is CATSRDSTRKGETQYF. The DNA of the CDR3 is TGTGCCACCAGCAGAGATTCAACTCGGAAGGGAGAGACCCAGTACTTC.

The rearrangement links TRBV30 to TRBJ2-5; the D gene is possibly TRBD1 (6 bases). Trimming left V 2 bases short and J 4 bases short, with 8 bases between. There are 12 residues in the CDR3. The germline V gene has CDR1 GTSNPN and CDR2 SVGIG (reference sequence). CDR3 loop: CAWSSGAETQYF. CDR3 DNA sequence: TGTGCCTGGAGTTCAGGGGCAGAGACCCAGTACTTC.